This T cell receptor (beta chain) was documented in a study of T cell changes during pregnancy in multiple sclerosis. Produced via immunoSEQ multiplex PCR; TCRdb's table is partial and in-frame only. The sample holds tens of thousands of clones, roughly 92% seen once. Germline loops: CDR1 WSHSY, CDR2 SAAADI. V dropped 6 bases and J dropped 6; count of bases not matched to a gene: 6. The length of the CDR3 is 13 residues. The gene calls are TRBV10-2 and TRBJ1-2; 8 bases agree with TRBD1. The specimen was peripheral blood, collected in the second trimester of pregnancy. This TCR was sampled from a female donor with multiple sclerosis, enrolled in a pregnancy study. DNA of the CDR3: TGCGCCAGCAGGGCCGGGACAGGACATGGCTACACCTTC. It translates to CASRAGTGHGYTF.